This TCR beta chain is from a study of blood T cell repertoires in COVID-19. Study background: Sites across the United States, Italy and Spain contributed samples from acute and convalescent COVID-19. From T cells, B-cell-depleted T cells, or PBMCs came the material, which was cDNA or gDNA.

Seattle-derived patients entered the study during active infection and were followed longitudinally. Authors' analysis steps: Nucleated cell number was recorded as an estimate derived from reference gene primer amplification. Data came from immunoSEQ multiplex PCR; TCRdb stores just in-frame clones and leaves some out. The DNA gave D and trimming, while V, J and clone size come from that table. The top ten clones hold around 3% of a sample with some 350,000 clones, roughly 90% of them seen once. Germline V gene lookup returns CDR1 SGHRS and CDR2 YFSETQ. The CDR3 totals 15 residues. V was clipped by 4 bases and J by 3 bases; unmatched bases: 9.

The receptor comes from a woman aged 30 to 39 with COVID-19, enrolled during active disease. The chain recombines TRBV5-1 with TRBJ2-7; 8 nucleotides agree with TRBD1. Sequencing was done on a sample of peripheral blood. This CDR3 is CASSIGQGGFYEQYF. CDR3 in DNA: TGCGCCAGCAGCATCGGACAGGGTGGGTTCTACGAGCAGTACTTC.